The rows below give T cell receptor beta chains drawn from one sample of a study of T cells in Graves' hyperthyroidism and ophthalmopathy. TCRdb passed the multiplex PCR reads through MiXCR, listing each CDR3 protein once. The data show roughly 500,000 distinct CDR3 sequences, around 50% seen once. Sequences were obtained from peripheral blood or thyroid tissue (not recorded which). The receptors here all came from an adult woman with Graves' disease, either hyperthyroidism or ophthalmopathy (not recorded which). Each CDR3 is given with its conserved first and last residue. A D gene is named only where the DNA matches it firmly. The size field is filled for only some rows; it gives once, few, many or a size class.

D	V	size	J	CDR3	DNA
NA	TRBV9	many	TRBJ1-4	CASSVAMDTGKLFF	TGTGCCAGCAGCGTAGCTATGGACACCGGAAAACTGTTTTTT
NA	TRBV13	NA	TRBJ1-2	CASSGPLLSGTHLVYGYTF	TGTGCCAGCAGCGGTCCTCTCCTATCCGGGACCCATCTTGTCTATGGCTACACCTTC
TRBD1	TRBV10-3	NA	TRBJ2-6	CATGTGGNSGANVLTF	TGTGCCACCGGGACAGGGGGAAACTCTGGGGCCAACGTCCTGACTTTC
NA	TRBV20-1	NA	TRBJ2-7	CSAEPDGYEQYF	TGCAGTGCAGAACCGGACGGCTACGAGCAGTACTTC
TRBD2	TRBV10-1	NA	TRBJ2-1	CASSLTSGRASNEQFF	TGCGCCAGCAGTCTGACTAGCGGGAGGGCGTCGAATGAGCAGTTCTTC
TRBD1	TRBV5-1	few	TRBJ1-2	CASSAGGLWDYGYTF	TGCGCCAGCTCCGCAGGGGGCTTATGGGACTATGGCTACACCTTC
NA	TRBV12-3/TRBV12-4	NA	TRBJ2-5	CASSATGGLETQYF	TGTGCCAGCAGTGCCACGGGGGGCCTAGAGACCCAGTACTTC
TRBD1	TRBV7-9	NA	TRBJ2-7	CASSLTGGDYEQYF	TGTGCCAGCAGCTTAACAGGGGGAGACTACGAGCAGTACTTC
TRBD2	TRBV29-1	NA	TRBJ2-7	CSALSGNSYEQYF	TGCAGCGCTCTTAGCGGGAATAGCTACGAGCAGTACTTC
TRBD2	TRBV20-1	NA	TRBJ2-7	CSATPAGAPYEQYF	TGCAGTGCGACCCCAGCGGGAGCCCCCTACGAGCAGTACTTC
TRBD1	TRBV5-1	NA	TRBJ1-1	CASGLRQGAMNTEAFF	TGCGCCAGCGGCTTGAGACAGGGGGCCATGAACACTGAAGCTTTCTTT